Below, 28 T cell receptor beta chains from the same sample are listed, as sequenced in a study of neoadjuvant anti-PD-1 for oral cavity cancer. Sequenced by immunoSEQ multiplex PCR; TCRdb stores in-frame clones only, minus some. The table has 12,000 to 15,000 clones, about 67% seen once. The sequencing here drew on PBMCs, taken before nivolumab (anti-PD-1) treatment. These receptors all stem from a person aged 35-79 years with oral cavity squamous cell carcinoma.

This rearrangement joins TRBV5-5 to TRBJ1-5; D not certain. V lost 0 bases, J lost 1 base, and 14 bases lay in between. The CDR3 is 17 amino acids. Germline CDR1 SGHKS, CDR2 YYEKEE (reference sequence). CDR3 DNA: TGTGCCAGCAGCTTGGCAGTAGCGGGAACAAGCAATCAGCCCCAGCATTTT. As protein: CASSLAVAGTSNQPQHF.

V is TRBV4-2 and J is TRBJ2-5; 11 bases fit TRBD2. J lost 2 bases, V lost 4 bases, and 15 bases had no gene match. Germline V gene data show CDR1 as LGHNA and CDR2 as YNFKEQ. The CDR3 is made up of 19 amino acids. The CDR3 bases are TGTGCCAGCAGCCGCACAAAACTAGCGGGAGCCTCGAAACAAGAGACCCAGTACTTC. This codes for CASSRTKLAGASKQETQYF.

The chain combines TRBV30 with TRBJ1-2; tentative D call: TRBD1 (5 bases). V was cut by 4 bases and J by 5 bases, with 17 bases left in between. Germline values: CDR1 GTSNPN, CDR2 SVGIG (reference sequence). The CDR3 extends over 14 amino acids. The CDR3 reads CAWTGLGVRYGYTF. The CDR3 nucleotides read TGTGCCTGGACGGGTCTGGGGGTGAGATATGGCTACACCTTC.

The chain employs TRBV2 and TRBJ2-1, with D perhaps matching TRBD1 (6 bases). Germline V gene sequence: CDR1 SNHLY, CDR2 FYNNEI. V lost 3 bases and J lost 3, with 6 bases in between. CDR3 length equals 13 residues. As DNA, the CDR3 is TGTGCCAGCAGTGAGGACAGCTACAATGAGCAGTTCTTC. Translated, it gives CASSEDSYNEQFF.

The chain employs TRBV7-9 and TRBJ2-5, with TRBD2 matching 11 bases. V shed 5 bases, J shed 3 bases, and the junction held 2 bases outside the gene matches. Germline values: CDR1 SEHNR, CDR2 FQNEAQ (reference sequence). The CDR3 runs to 14 residues. The CDR3 reads CASSPGLAEETQYF. The CDR3 DNA is TGTGCCAGCAGCCCGGGACTAGCGGAAGAGACCCAGTACTTC. Variable domain in full (rest from reference TRBV7-9 and TRBJ2-5): DTGVSQNPRHKITKRGQNVTFRCDPISEHNRLYWYRQTLGQGPEFLTYFQNEAQLEKSRLLSDRFSAERPKGSFSTLEIQRTEQGDSAMYLCASSPGLAEETQYFGPGTRLLVL.

This chain links TRBV2 with TRBJ1-1; D may be TRBD1 (5 bases). Germline CDR1 SNHLY, CDR2 FYNNEI. The CDR3 extends over 16 amino acids. Trimming cost V 6 bases and J 2 bases, with 19 bases left between them. The CDR3 region is CASRVSGRRTNTEAFF. As DNA, the CDR3 is TGTGCCAGCAGGGTTTCAGGGAGGAGAACCAACACTGAAGCTTTCTTT.

This clone was detected once. The chain recombines TRBV2 with TRBJ1-1; tentative D call: TRBD1 (5 bases). The CDR3 is made up of 12 amino acids. Germline V CDR1 and CDR2: SNHLY, FYNNEI. V lost 5 bases to trimming and J lost 7 bases, with 11 bases between them. The CDR3 DNA follows: TGTGCCAGCAGTCCCCAGGGAAGTGAAGCTTTCTTT. Translation gives CASSPQGSEAFF.

The genes are TRBV5-6 and TRBJ2-2, with 9 bases identical to TRBD1. V shed 6 bases and J 6 bases; nucleotides not matched to a gene: 9. Germline V gene sequence: CDR1 SGHDT, CDR2 YYEEEE. The CDR3 contains 15 residues. CDR3 sequence: CASTTRDRAAGELFF. As DNA, the CDR3 is TGTGCCAGCACCACCCGGGACAGGGCTGCCGGGGAGCTGTTTTTT.

The V gene is TRBV7-8, the J gene TRBJ2-5; 7 positions match TRBD2. Germline trimming cut 3 bases from V and 2 bases from J; bases unmatched to any gene: 0. Germline CDR1 is SGHVS and CDR2 is FQNEAQ. The CDR3 spans 13 residues. In nucleotides, the CDR3 is TGTGCCAGCAGCTTGCGGGAGCAAGAGACCCAGTACTTC. This encodes CASSLREQETQYF. The whole variable domain, remainder taken from reference TRBV7-8 and TRBJ2-5, is GAGVSQSPRYKVAKRGQDVALRCDPISGHVSLFWYQQALGQGPEFLTYFQNEAQLDKSGLPSDRFFAERPEGSVSTLKIQRTQQEDSAVYLCASSLREQETQYFGPGTRLLVL.

The V call is TRBV7-7, the J call TRBJ2-2; 10 bases are a match to TRBD2. This CDR3 is 15 amino acids long. CDR1 SSHAT and CDR2 FNYEAQ come from the germline V gene (reference sequence). The V segment lost 6 bases and the J segment 2 bases; nucleotides outside the gene matches: 3. The CDR3 here is CASSPSGGNTGELFF. DNA for the CDR3: TGTGCCAGCAGTCCTAGCGGGGGAAACACCGGGGAGCTGTTTTTT.

This clone has just a few counts. This chain joins TRBV7-9 and TRBJ1-5, with unresolved D. Between the trimmed V and J ends, which lost 8 bases and 2 bases, there was a span of 13 bases. Germline V gene data show CDR1 as SEHNR and CDR2 as FQNEAQ (reference sequence). The CDR3 covers 14 residues. CDR3 DNA sequence: TGTGCCAGCCGGTCAATAGACGGCAATCAGCCCCAGCATTTT. Amino acids: CASRSIDGNQPQHF. The full variable domain, in which reference TRBV7-9 and TRBJ1-5 provide the parts outside the CDR3, is DTGVSQNPRHKITKRGQNVTFRCDPISEHNRLYWYRQTLGQGPEFLTYFQNEAQLEKSRLLSDRFSAERPKGSFSTLEIQRTEQGDSAMYLCASRSIDGNQPQHFGDGTRLSIL.

The V gene is TRBV4-1, the J gene TRBJ2-4; D remains unclear. This CDR3 is 14 amino acids long. CDR1 and CDR2 (germline): MGHRA, YSYEKL. Trimming removed 0 bases at V and 7 bases at J, with 10 bases between. CDR3 DNA sequence: TGCGCCAGCAGCCAAGAAGCGACCTTCAACATTCAGTACTTC. It encodes CASSQEATFNIQYF.

This chain links TRBV27 with TRBJ2-3, with unresolved D. This CDR3 comprises 14 residues. Germline V gives CDR1 MNHEY, CDR2 SMNVEV (reference sequence). With 3 bases removed from V and 0 bases from J, the gap between germline ends came to 7 bases. CDR3 region: CASSFTASTDTQYF. CDR3 in DNA: TGTGCCAGCAGTTTCACAGCAAGCACAGATACGCAGTATTTT.

This clone has only one observation. The chain couples TRBV7-2 to TRBJ1-5; TRBD1 might be the D (5 bases). Trimming took off 1 base at V and 4 bases at J, with 20 bases between the two ends. The V gene's germline CDR1 is SGHTA and CDR2 FQGNSA. This CDR3 spans 18 amino acids. CDR3 coding DNA: TGTGCCAGCAGCTTAGGGGCCTGGGGCGCGGGGGAGAATCAGCCCCAGCATTTT. Its translation: CASSLGAWGAGENQPQHF.

V is TRBV10-1 and J is TRBJ1-1; 7 bases align to TRBD1. Germline-derived CDR1 and CDR2 are WNHNN and SYGVQD (reference sequence). V was clipped by 6 bases and J by 3 bases; unmatched bases: 7. The CDR3 loop spans 14 amino acids. The CDR3 spells CASSPNGQDTEAFF. DNA for the CDR3: TGCGCCAGCAGCCCAAACGGACAGGACACTGAAGCTTTCTTT.

The rearrangement uses TRBV6-5 and TRBJ1-1, with 8 positions matching TRBD1. The CDR3 totals 13 residues. V was clipped by 2 bases and J by 8 bases; unmatched bases: 4. Germline CDR1 is MNHEY and CDR2 is SVGAGI. CDR3 protein: CASSYPGTGEAFF. In nucleotides, the CDR3 is TGTGCCAGCAGTTACCCTGGGACAGGCGAAGCTTTCTTT.

This clone is a singleton in its sample. This chain links TRBV5-1 with TRBJ2-5; 10 bases are a match to TRBD1. Germline V lookup: CDR1 SGHRS, CDR2 YFSETQ. This CDR3 has 14 residues. The J segment lost 6 bases and the V segment lost 2 bases, leaving 4 bases of the junction unmatched. The DNA for the CDR3 is TGCGCCAGCAGCTTTCCGGGACAGGGGCAGACCCAGTACTTC. Residues: CASSFPGQGQTQYF. Using reference TRBV5-1 and TRBJ2-5 for the parts outside the CDR3, the full variable domain is KAGVTQTPRYLIKTRGQQVTLSCSPISGHRSVSWYQQTPGQGLQFLFEYFSETQRNKGNFPGRFSGRQFSNSRSEMNVSTLELGDSALYLCASSFPGQGQTQYFGPGTRLLVL.

This clone was detected a few times. The rearrangement uses TRBV6-4 and TRBJ2-3; 7 bases are shared with TRBD1. The CDR3 contains 16 residues. Germline V gives CDR1 MRHNA, CDR2 SNTAGT. Trimming removed 2 bases from V and 1 base from J; junction bases left unmatched: 6. CDR3 bases: TGTGCCAGCAGTGACGTCGCCCAGGGGGGCACAGATACGCAGTATTTT. Its translation is CASSDVAQGGTDTQYF.

The chain recombines TRBV11-2 with TRBJ1-2; 8 bases match TRBD1. The V segment lost 4 bases and the J segment 11 bases; nucleotides outside the gene matches: 6. The CDR3 consists of 12 residues. The germline V gene has CDR1 SGHAT and CDR2 FQNNGV. CDR3 sequence: CASSSGGLSYTF. In DNA form, the CDR3 reads TGTGCCAGCAGCTCAGGGGGCTTGAGTTACACCTTC.

This clone was detected a few times. The chain carries TRBV18 and TRBJ1-2; 7 positions match TRBD1. This CDR3 spans 15 amino acids. Trimming cost V 3 bases and J 2 bases; bases outside gene matches: 6. Germline V CDR1 and CDR2: KGHSH, LQKENI. In nucleotides, the CDR3 is TGTGCCAGCTCACCGACAGGGCTACCCAACTATGGCTACACCTTC. Translated: CASSPTGLPNYGYTF. Full variable domain (missing parts from reference TRBV18 and TRBJ1-2): NAGVMQNPRHLVRRRGQEARLRCSPMKGHSHVYWYRQLPEEGLKFMVYLQKENIIDESGMPKERFSAEFPKEGPSILRIQQVVRGDSAAYFCASSPTGLPNYGYTFGSGTRLTVV.

This sequence joins TRBV7-6 and TRBJ1-5; 9 bases are a match to TRBD1. The germline V gene has CDR1 SGHVS and CDR2 FNYEAQ. Germline trimming cut 6 bases from V and 6 bases from J; bases unmatched to any gene: 9. The CDR3 loop spans 15 amino acids. The chain's CDR3 is CASSPSGTGLQPQHF. CDR3 nucleotides: TGTGCCAGCAGTCCCTCCGGGACAGGGCTTCAGCCCCAGCATTTT.

This clone was seen just once. The chain joins TRBV5-1 to TRBJ1-6; D unresolved. The CDR3 is 12 residues long. Germline CDR1 and CDR2: SGHRS and YFSETQ. Trimming removed 4 bases from V and 9 bases from J, with 8 bases in between. CDR3 loop: CASSDIRSPLHF. CDR3 nucleotides: TGCGCCAGCAGCGACATTCGTTCACCCCTCCACTTT.

The chain joins TRBV6-5 to TRBJ1-1; D ambiguous. CDR3 length: 13 amino acids. Germline V gene sequence: CDR1 MNHEY, CDR2 SVGAGI. The V end was cut by 7 bases, the J end by 0 bases, with 9 bases between. Written as DNA, the CDR3 is TGTGCCAGCACCCCTCGGGTGAACACTGAAGCTTTCTTT. This encodes CASTPRVNTEAFF.

The rearrangement uses TRBV27 and TRBJ1-5, with D maybe TRBD1 (6 bases). This CDR3 is built from 15 residues. Germline values: CDR1 MNHEY, CDR2 SMNVEV (reference sequence). V shed 5 bases and J shed 6 bases, with 17 bases lying between them. CDR3 nucleotides: TGTGCCAGCAGTAGGGGGGAACCGAGAGTTCAGCCCCAGCATTTT. As protein: CASSRGEPRVQPQHF.

The V and J genes are TRBV11-2 and TRBJ2-3; D is perhaps TRBD2 (5 bases). This CDR3 is 14 amino acids long. Germline V gene sequence: CDR1 SGHAT, CDR2 FQNNGV. Trimming shortened V by 5 bases and J by 5 bases, and 14 bases separated the two germline ends. The CDR3 nucleotides read TGTGCCAGCAGCCCCCCCAACCGGGGAGATACGCAGTATTTT. Protein sequence: CASSPPNRGDTQYF. Variable domain in full (rest from reference TRBV11-2 and TRBJ2-3): EAGVAQSPRYKIIEKRQSVAFWCNPISGHATLYWYQQILGQGPKLLIQFQNNGVVDDSQLPKDRFSAERLKGVDSTLKIQPAKLEDSAVYLCASSPPNRGDTQYFGPGTRLTVL.

This clone was detected only once. This chain links TRBV4-1 with TRBJ2-6; D remains unclear. CDR1 is MGHRA, CDR2 YSYEKL, per germline. V was trimmed by 2 bases and J by 0 bases, leaving 8 bases between them. CDR3 length: 16 amino acids. As DNA, the CDR3 is TGCGCCAGCAGCCAACACAGCCTCTCTGGGGCCAACGTCCTGACTTTC. Its translation is CASSQHSLSGANVLTF.

The DNA of the CDR3 is TGTGCCTGGAGTCAGTTTGATACTCTCGGCTACACCTTC. This sequence encodes CAWSQFDTLGYTF. This rearrangement joins TRBV30 to TRBJ1-2; D gene uncertain. The CDR3 is 13 amino acids. The germline V gene has CDR1 GTSNPN and CDR2 SVGIG (reference sequence). Trimming took 2 bases from V and 8 from J, leaving 15 bases between them.

The rearrangement joins TRBV7-2 to TRBJ2-3; 8 nucleotides line up with TRBD2. Germline V CDR1 and CDR2: SGHTA, FQGNSA. The CDR3 consists of 16 residues. Germline trimming cut 2 bases from V and 2 bases from J; bases unmatched to any gene: 6. The CDR3 sequence: CASSLFGGGNTDTQYF. CDR3 nucleotides: TGTGCCAGCAGCTTATTCGGCGGGGGGAACACAGATACGCAGTATTTT.